This TCR beta chain originates from a study of a mutant IDH1 vaccine in newly diagnosed glioma. Background on the study: Vaccines began 4-6 weeks after radiotherapy alone, or with temozolomide cycles. Standard pretreatment was either radiotherapy, temozolomide, or, for most, radiochemotherapy with temozolomide.

The table came from immunoSEQ multiplex PCR; TCRdb's copy has only in-frame clones and leaves some out. Of some 60,000 clones listed, approximately 87% are singletons. Time point: week 23, last vaccination. The vaccine gave 300 ug of a 20-mer mutant IDH1 peptide subcutaneously per dose. There are 18 residues in the CDR3. CDR1 and CDR2 from the germline V gene are MNHEY and SMNVEV (reference sequence). Trimming took 6 bases from V and 4 from J, leaving 28 bases between them. To note about this clone: Antigen specificity is unknown.

Sequencing was performed on PBMCs, taken from a glioma patient whose treatment included an IDH1 peptide vaccine. The receptor comes from a man aged 40-49 years with glioma. The gene calls are TRBV27 and TRBJ2-7, with D unclear. CDR3 nucleotides: TGTGCCAGCAGCTACACCCCCCCCCGGTCCACATCGCGATACGAGCAGTACTTC. Amino acids: CASSYTPPRSTSRYEQYF.